This T cell receptor (beta chain) was retrieved from a study of a mutant IDH1 vaccine in newly diagnosed glioma. Clones were sequenced by immunoSEQ multiplex PCR, and TCRdb holds only the in-frame ones, with some missing. The sample has 45,000 to 65,000 clones, less than 70% seen once; the top ten hold 4% to 6%. Details on this clone: Antigen: not known.

Time point given: week 47, end of study. Alongside topical imiquimod, each dose of vaccine comprised 300 ug of mutant IDH1 20-mer peptide. Sequencing was performed on peripheral blood mononuclear cells (PBMCs), taken from a glioma patient whose treatment included an IDH1 peptide vaccine. The sequence came from a man aged 35 to 55 with glioma. Some clones in this sample may be carry-over from other donors' samples.

The CDR3 region is CASSPDRGLGYTF. CDR3 in DNA: TGTGCCAGCAGCCCTGACAGGGGCTTGGGCTACACCTTC. The chain combines TRBV5-4 with TRBJ1-2, with TRBD1 matching over 8 bases. The germline CDR1 and CDR2 sequences are SGHNT and YYREEE (reference sequence). V was clipped by 4 bases and J by 8 bases; unmatched bases: 7. The CDR3 spans 13 residues.